The 20 T cell receptor beta chains given below trace back to one sample, sequenced in a study of blood T cell repertoires in COVID-19. Method: immunoSEQ multiplex PCR; TCRdb's copy keeps in-frame clones and lacks some. The sample includes roughly 70,000 clones, roughly 70% of them seen just once. What was sequenced was peripheral blood. The origin of the receptors is a man between 60 and 70 years old with acute or convalescent COVID-19.

The sample holds a few counts of this clone. The chain employs TRBV7-8 and TRBJ2-7, with TRBD1 matching 9 bases. The CDR3 has 14 residues. J gave up 5 bases and V 3 bases, and 5 bases lay outside the gene matches. Germline V CDR1 and CDR2: SGHVS, FQNEAQ. This chain's CDR3 is CASSFRTGVNEQYF. For the CDR3, the DNA is TGTGCCAGCAGCTTTCGGACAGGGGTTAACGAGCAGTACTTC.

This chain uses TRBV20-1 with TRBJ2-6; 8 nucleotides line up with TRBD2. Per germline, CDR1 DFQATT and CDR2 SNEGSKA (reference sequence). CDR3 length equals 17 residues. The trim removed 3 bases at V and 4 bases at J, leaving 11 bases unmatched. As DNA, the CDR3 is TGCAGTGCTAGTGGAATAGCGGGGCCTGGGGGGGCCAACGTCCTGACTTTC. This translates into CSASGIAGPGGANVLTF.

The J gene is TRBJ2-1, the V gene TRBV5-1; D is possibly TRBD2 (5 bases). V lost 5 bases and J lost 3, with 12 bases in between. The CDR3 is 14 residues long. Germline assignment: CDR1 SGHRS and CDR2 YFSETQ. The CDR3 region is CASRLSGNYNEQFF. The CDR3 DNA reads as TGCGCCAGCAGGTTATCCGGGAACTACAATGAGCAGTTCTTC. Drawing the rest from reference TRBV5-1 and TRBJ2-1, the complete variable domain is KAGVTQTPRYLIKTRGQQVTLSCSPISGHRSVSWYQQTPGQGLQFLFEYFSETQRNKGNFPGRFSGRQFSNSRSEMNVSTLELGDSALYLCASRLSGNYNEQFFGPGTRLTVL.

The V call is TRBV24-1, the J call TRBJ2-1; D is undetermined. Trimming removed 5 bases from V and 7 bases from J, with 11 bases in between. From germline, CDR1 is KGHDR and CDR2 SFDVKD. The CDR3 is 13 amino acids. The CDR3 coding sequence is TGTGCCACCAGTGGTGGCCCCTGGAATGAGCAGTTCTTC. Amino acid sequence: CATSGGPWNEQFF.

In its sample, this clone was seen once. DNA for the CDR3: TGCGCCAGCAGTGAGACGGGGAGCGGGAGAAGAGGCAATGAGCAGTTCTTC. It codes for CASSETGSGRRGNEQFF. This chain connects TRBV10-1 to TRBJ2-1, with 8 bases aligning to TRBD2. With V trimmed by 2 bases and J by 6 bases, 12 bases remained unmatched. CDR3 length: 17 amino acids. Germline V CDR1 and CDR2: WNHNN, SYGVQD (reference sequence).

The gene calls are TRBV10-1 and TRBJ2-5; the match to TRBD2 covers 8 bases. There are 16 residues in the CDR3. Germline V CDR1 and CDR2: WNHNN, SYGVQD (reference sequence). The V and J ends lost 3 bases and 4 bases, in that order; junction bases with no gene match: 10. The CDR3 loop is CASSDPLAGGAETQYF. Written as DNA, the CDR3 is TGCGCCAGCAGTGATCCACTCGCGGGAGGCGCAGAGACCCAGTACTTC.

At least ten counts were recorded for this clone. As DNA, the CDR3 is TGTGCCAGCAGCCAAGAGGCGGGGGTGAACACCGGGGAGCTGTTTTTT. This translates into CASSQEAGVNTGELFF. The J gene is TRBJ2-2, the V gene TRBV4-2, with 7 bases aligning to TRBD2. The CDR3 has 16 amino acids. Germline CDR1 and CDR2: LGHNA and YNFKEQ. Trimming cost V 0 bases and J 1 base; bases outside gene matches: 2.

CDR3 in amino acids: CASSLRGGVKTQYF. In DNA form, the CDR3 reads TGTGCCAGCAGCTTACGGGGGGGTGTAAAGACCCAGTACTTC. The genes are TRBV7-2 and TRBJ2-5; 8 bases fit TRBD2. The trim removed 2 bases at V and 6 bases at J, leaving 5 bases unmatched. The CDR3 is 14 amino acids. In germline, CDR1 is SGHTA, CDR2 FQGNSA.

This chain joins TRBV29-1 and TRBJ1-2; possible D gene TRBD1, 6 bases. From germline, CDR1 is SQVTM and CDR2 ANQGSEA. V was clipped by 6 bases and J by 2 bases, with 16 bases between them. The CDR3 has 14 residues. DNA for the CDR3: TGCAGCGTGATGGGGGGGCAGGAAAACTATGGCTACACCTTC. It encodes CSVMGGQENYGYTF.

The chain joins TRBV7-8 to TRBJ2-1; 8 bases agree with TRBD2. The germline V gene has CDR1 SGHVS and CDR2 FQNEAQ. The J segment lost 3 bases and the V segment lost 6 bases, leaving 4 bases of the junction unmatched. CDR3 length: 14 residues. Written as DNA, the CDR3 is TGTGCCAGCAGTCCGGGGGGGAGCTACAATGAGCAGTTCTTC. Its translation: CASSPGGSYNEQFF.

The gene calls are TRBV28 and TRBJ2-7, with 8 bases aligning to TRBD1. The ends lost 10 bases at V and 0 bases at J; junction bases unmatched: 8. The CDR3 length is 14 residues. Germline V gene sequence: CDR1 MDHEN, CDR2 SYDVKM. The CDR3 sequence: CATLDRGFSYEQYF. In DNA form, the CDR3 reads TGTGCCACCTTAGACAGGGGCTTCTCCTACGAGCAGTACTTC.

This chain connects TRBV7-9 to TRBJ2-3, with 7 bases that match TRBD1. The V and J ends lost 5 bases and 2 bases, in that order; junction bases with no gene match: 7. The germline CDR1 and CDR2 sequences are SEHNR and FQNEAQ (reference sequence). The CDR3 runs to 15 residues. The chain's CDR3 is CASSPGTDYTDTQYF. As DNA, the CDR3 is TGTGCCAGCAGCCCCGGGACAGATTACACAGATACGCAGTATTTT.

The chain couples TRBV6-1 to TRBJ2-7; a possible D gene is TRBD1 (6 bases). From germline, CDR1 is MNHNS and CDR2 SASEGT. The CDR3 extends over 15 amino acids. Between the trimmed V and J ends, which lost 2 bases and 3 bases, there was a span of 14 bases. The CDR3, as DNA: TGTGCCAGCAGTGAACATAGGGACATTAACTACGAGCAGTACGTC. Protein: CASSEHRDINYEQYV.

The chain couples TRBV14 to TRBJ1-4, with D hard to call. This CDR3 spans 13 amino acids. CDR1 is SGHDN and CDR2 is FVKESK in the germline V gene. V was clipped by 1 base and J by 8 bases, with 8 bases between them. CDR3 nucleotide sequence: TGTGCCAGCAGCCAAGCTCGGGAAGAAAAACTGTTTTTT. It specifies CASSQAREEKLFF.

This chain uses TRBV2 with TRBJ2-3; possibly TRBD2 for D (7 bases). The germline V gene encodes CDR1 SNHLY and CDR2 FYNNEI. The V end lost 8 bases, the J end lost 8 bases, and 23 bases lay between the germline ends. The CDR3 consists of 15 residues. The CDR3, as DNA: TGTGCCAGCTTCCAATCTGGGACTACGGGGGCTACGCAGTATTTT. Encoded protein: CASFQSGTTGATQYF.

V and J are TRBV18 and TRBJ1-1; the D gene is possibly TRBD1 (5 bases). CDR1 KGHSH and CDR2 LQKENI come from the germline V gene. V lost 3 bases and J 11 bases, leaving 13 bases between the germline ends. The CDR3 consists of 12 residues. The CDR3 nucleotides read TGTGCCAGCTCACCGGTCCAGGGTGGCGCTTTCTTT. This translates into CASSPVQGGAFF. The full variable domain, completed using reference TRBV18 and TRBJ1-1, is NAGVMQNPRHLVRRRGQEARLRCSPMKGHSHVYWYRQLPEEGLKFMVYLQKENIIDESGMPKERFSAEFPKEGPSILRIQQVVRGDSAAYFCASSPVQGGAFFGQGTRLTVV.

The genes are TRBV7-3 and TRBJ2-2; 7 nucleotides align to TRBD1. Germline V gene sequence: CDR1 SGHTA, CDR2 FQGTGA. There are 15 residues in the CDR3. V dropped 5 bases and J dropped 2; count of bases not matched to a gene: 5. The CDR3, as DNA: TGTGCCAGCAGCCCGGGGACAGCTAACACCGGGGAGCTGTTTTTT. As protein: CASSPGTANTGELFF.

This chain links TRBV5-1 with TRBJ2-2, with 9 nucleotides matching TRBD2. V shed 7 bases, J shed 2 bases, and the junction held 6 bases outside the gene matches. In germline, CDR1 is SGHRS, CDR2 YFSETQ. The CDR3 contains 15 residues. For the CDR3, the DNA is TGCGCCAGCTCCGGACTAGCGCTTAACACCGGGGAGCTGTTTTTT. Its protein is CASSGLALNTGELFF.

This chain uses TRBV7-3 with TRBJ2-1, with D hard to call. Trimming removed 0 bases at V and 9 bases at J, with 15 bases between. The CDR3 spans 15 residues. Germline lookup yields CDR1 SGHTA and CDR2 FQGTGA. The CDR3 DNA follows: TGTGCCAGCAGCTTAACTCCTAGTTCGGAAACTGAGCAGTTCTTC. It codes for CASSLTPSSETEQFF.

The rearrangement joins TRBV27 to TRBJ2-1; 14 nucleotides match TRBD2. The CDR3 covers 19 residues. The J segment lost 0 bases and the V segment lost 5 bases, leaving 9 bases of the junction unmatched. Looked up from germline, CDR1 is MNHEY and CDR2 is SMNVEV (reference sequence). The CDR3 loop reads CASSTRTSGGPRSYNEQFF. The CDR3 bases are TGTGCCAGCAGTACCAGGACTAGCGGGGGGCCCCGCTCCTACAATGAGCAGTTCTTC.